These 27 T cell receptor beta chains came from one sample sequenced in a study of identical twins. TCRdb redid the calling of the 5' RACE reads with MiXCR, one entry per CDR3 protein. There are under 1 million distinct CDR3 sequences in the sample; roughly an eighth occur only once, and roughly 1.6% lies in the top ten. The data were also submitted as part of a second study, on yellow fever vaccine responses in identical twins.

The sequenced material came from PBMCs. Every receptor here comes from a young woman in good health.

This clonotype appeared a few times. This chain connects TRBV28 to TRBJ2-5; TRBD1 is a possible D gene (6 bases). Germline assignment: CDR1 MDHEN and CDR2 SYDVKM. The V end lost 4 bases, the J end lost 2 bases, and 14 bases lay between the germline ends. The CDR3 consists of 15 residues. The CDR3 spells CASSSATRGQETQYF. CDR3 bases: TGTGCCAGCAGTTCCGCTACTAGGGGGCAAGAGACCCAGTACTTC. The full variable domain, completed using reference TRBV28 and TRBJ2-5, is DVKVTQSSRYLVKRTGEKVFLECVQDMDHENMFWYRQDPGLGLRLIYFSYDVKMKEKGDIPEGYSVSREKKERFSLILESASTNQTSMYLCASSSATRGQETQYFGPGTRLLVL.

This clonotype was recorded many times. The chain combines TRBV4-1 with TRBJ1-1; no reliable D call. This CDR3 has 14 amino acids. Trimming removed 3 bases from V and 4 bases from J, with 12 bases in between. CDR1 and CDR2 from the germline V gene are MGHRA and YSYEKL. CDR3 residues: CASSQERQVTEAFF. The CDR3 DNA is TGCGCCAGCAGCCAGGAAAGGCAGGTCACTGAAGCTTTCTTT.

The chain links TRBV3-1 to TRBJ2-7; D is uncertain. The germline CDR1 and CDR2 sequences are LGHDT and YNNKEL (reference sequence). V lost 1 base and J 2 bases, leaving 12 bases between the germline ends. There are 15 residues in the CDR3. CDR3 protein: CASSQGWDQTYEQYF. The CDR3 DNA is TGTGCCAGCAGCCAAGGATGGGATCAGACCTACGAGCAGTACTTC.

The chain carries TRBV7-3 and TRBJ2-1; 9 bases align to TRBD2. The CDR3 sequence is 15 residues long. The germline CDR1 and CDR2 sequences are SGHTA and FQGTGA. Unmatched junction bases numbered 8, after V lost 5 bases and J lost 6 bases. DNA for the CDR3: TGTGCCAGCAGCAAAAGTAGCGGGAGTCGCAATGAGCAGTTCTTC. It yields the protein CASSKSSGSRNEQFF.

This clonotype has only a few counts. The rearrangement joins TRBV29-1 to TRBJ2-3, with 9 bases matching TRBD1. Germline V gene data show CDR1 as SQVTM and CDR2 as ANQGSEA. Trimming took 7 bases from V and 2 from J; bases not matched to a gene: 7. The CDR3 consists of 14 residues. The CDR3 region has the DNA TGCAGCGCTGGACAGGGGATTTTCACAGATACGCAGTATTTT. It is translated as CSAGQGIFTDTQYF.

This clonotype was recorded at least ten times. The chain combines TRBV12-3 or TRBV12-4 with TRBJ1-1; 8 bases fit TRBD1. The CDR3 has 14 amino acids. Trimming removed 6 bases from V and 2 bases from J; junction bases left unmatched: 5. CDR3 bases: TGTGCCAGCAGGCCACAGGGGGGAAACACTGAAGCTTTCTTT. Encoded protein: CASRPQGGNTEAFF.

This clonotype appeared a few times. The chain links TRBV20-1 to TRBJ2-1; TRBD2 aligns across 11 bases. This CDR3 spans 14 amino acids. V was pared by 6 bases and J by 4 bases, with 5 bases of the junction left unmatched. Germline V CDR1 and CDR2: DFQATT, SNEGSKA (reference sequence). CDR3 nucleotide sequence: TGCAGTGCCCGACTAGCGGGATGGTACAATGAGCAGTTCTTC. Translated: CSARLAGWYNEQFF.

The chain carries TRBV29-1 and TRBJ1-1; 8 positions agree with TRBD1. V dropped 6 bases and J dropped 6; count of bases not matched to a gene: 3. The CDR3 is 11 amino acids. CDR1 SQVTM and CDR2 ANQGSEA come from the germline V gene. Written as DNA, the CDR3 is TGCAGCGTAGACAGGGGCTCTGAAGCTTTCTTT. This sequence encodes CSVDRGSEAFF.

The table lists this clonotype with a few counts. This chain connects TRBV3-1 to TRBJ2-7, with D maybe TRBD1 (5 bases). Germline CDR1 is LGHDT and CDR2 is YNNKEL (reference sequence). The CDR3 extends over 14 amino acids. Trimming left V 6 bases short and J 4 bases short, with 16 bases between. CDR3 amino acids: CASSPRGFEYEQYF. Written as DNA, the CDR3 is TGTGCCAGCAGTCCAAGGGGTTTTGAGTACGAGCAGTACTTC.

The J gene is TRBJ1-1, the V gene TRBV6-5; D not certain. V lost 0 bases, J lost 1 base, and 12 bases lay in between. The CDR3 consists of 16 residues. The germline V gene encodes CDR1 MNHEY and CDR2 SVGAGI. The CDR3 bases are TGTGCCAGCAGTTACTCTTTGGTCGTGGCGAACACTGAAGCTTTCTTT. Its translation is CASSYSLVVANTEAFF.

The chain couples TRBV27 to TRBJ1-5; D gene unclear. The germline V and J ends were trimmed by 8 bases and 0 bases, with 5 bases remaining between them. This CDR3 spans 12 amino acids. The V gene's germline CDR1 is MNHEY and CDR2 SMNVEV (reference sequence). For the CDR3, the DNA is TGTGCCAGCCTCGGTAGCAATCAGCCCCAGCATTTT. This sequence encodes CASLGSNQPQHF.

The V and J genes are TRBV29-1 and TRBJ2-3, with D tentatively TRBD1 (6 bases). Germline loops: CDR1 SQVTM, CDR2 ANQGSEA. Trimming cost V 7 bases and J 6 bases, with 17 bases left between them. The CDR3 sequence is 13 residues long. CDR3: CSGRDTLLDTQYF. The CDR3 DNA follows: TGCAGCGGCCGGGACACACTTCTCGATACGCAGTATTTT.

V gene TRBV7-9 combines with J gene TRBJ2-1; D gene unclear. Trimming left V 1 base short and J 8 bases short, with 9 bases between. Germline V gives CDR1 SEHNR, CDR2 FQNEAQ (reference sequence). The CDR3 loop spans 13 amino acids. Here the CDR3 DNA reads TGTGCCAGCAGCTTAGAACTGCTCGATGAGCAGTTCTTC. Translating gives CASSLELLDEQFF. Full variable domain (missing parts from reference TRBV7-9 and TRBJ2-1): DTGVSQNPRHKITKRGQNVTFRCDPISEHNRLYWYRQTLGQGPEFLTYFQNEAQLEKSRLLSDRFSAERPKGSFSTLEIQRTEQGDSAMYLCASSLELLDEQFFGPGTRLTVL.

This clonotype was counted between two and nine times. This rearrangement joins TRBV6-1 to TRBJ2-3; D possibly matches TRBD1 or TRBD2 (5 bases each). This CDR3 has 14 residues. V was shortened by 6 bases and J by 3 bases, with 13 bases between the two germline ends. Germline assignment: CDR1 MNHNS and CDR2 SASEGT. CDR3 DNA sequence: TGTGCCAGCAGAACGGGACGGAATACAGATACGCAGTATTTT. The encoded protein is CASRTGRNTDTQYF.

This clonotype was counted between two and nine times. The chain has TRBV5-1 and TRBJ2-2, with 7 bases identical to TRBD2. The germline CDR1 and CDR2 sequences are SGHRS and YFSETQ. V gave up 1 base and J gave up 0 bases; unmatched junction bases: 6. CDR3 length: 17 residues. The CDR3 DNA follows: TGCGCCAGCAGCTTGATTGGTCTAGCGGCGAACACCGGGGAGCTGTTTTTT. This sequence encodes CASSLIGLAANTGELFF.

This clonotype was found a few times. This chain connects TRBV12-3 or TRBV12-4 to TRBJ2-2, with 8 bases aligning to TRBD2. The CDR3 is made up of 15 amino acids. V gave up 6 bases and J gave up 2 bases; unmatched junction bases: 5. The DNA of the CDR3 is TGTGCCAGCAGAGGACTAGCCAGTAACACCGGGGAGCTGTTTTTT. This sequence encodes CASRGLASNTGELFF.

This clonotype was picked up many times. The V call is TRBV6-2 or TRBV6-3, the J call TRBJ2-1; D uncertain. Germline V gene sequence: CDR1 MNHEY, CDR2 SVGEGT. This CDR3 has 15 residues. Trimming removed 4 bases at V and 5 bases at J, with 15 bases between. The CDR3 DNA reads TGTGCCAGCAGTTTTAGGACCCCACTTAACAATGAGCAGTTCTTC. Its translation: CASSFRTPLNNEQFF.

DNA for the CDR3: TGTGCCAGCAGCACCCGTAACAGGGCTTCCCCCACAGATACGCAGTATTTT. This encodes CASSTRNRASPTDTQYF. V gene TRBV5-6 combines with J gene TRBJ2-3, with a weak D call TRBD1 (6 bases). Germline lookup yields CDR1 SGHDT and CDR2 YYEEEE. CDR3 size: 17 residues. The V gene lost 4 bases and the J gene lost 2 bases, with 20 bases spanning the gap.

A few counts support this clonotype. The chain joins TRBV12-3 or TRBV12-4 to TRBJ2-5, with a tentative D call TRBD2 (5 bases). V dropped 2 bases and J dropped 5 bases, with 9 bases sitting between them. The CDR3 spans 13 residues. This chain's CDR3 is CASSLISGETQYF. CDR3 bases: TGTGCCAGCAGTTTAATCTCGGGGGAGACCCAGTACTTC.

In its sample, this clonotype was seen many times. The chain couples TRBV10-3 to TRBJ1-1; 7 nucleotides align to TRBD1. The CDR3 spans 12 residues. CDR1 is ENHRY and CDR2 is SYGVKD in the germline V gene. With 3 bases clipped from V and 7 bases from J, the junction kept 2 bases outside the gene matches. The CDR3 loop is CAISERTGEAFF. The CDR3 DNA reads TGTGCCATCAGTGAACGGACAGGTGAAGCTTTCTTT.

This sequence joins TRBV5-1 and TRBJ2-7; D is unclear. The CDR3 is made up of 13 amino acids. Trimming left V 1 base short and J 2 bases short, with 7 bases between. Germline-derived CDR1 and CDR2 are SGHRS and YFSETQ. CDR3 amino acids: CASSLFPAYEQYV. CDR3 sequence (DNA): TGCGCCAGCAGCTTGTTCCCGGCCTACGAGCAGTACGTC.

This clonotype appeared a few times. CDR3 protein: CASSIQGIAYGYTF. DNA of the CDR3: TGTGCCAGTAGCATCCAGGGAATTGCCTATGGCTACACCTTC. The rearrangement joins TRBV19 to TRBJ1-2; possibly TRBD1 for D (5 bases). Germline CDR1 reads LNHDA; CDR2 reads SQIVND (reference sequence). The CDR3 extends over 14 amino acids. The V end lost 6 bases, the J end lost 4 bases, and 15 bases lay between the germline ends.

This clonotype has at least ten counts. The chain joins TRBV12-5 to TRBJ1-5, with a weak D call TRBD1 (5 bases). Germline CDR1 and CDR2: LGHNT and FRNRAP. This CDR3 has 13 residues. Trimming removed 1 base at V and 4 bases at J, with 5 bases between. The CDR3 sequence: CASGLGQNQPQHF. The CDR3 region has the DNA TGTGCTAGTGGTTTGGGACAGAATCAGCCCCAGCATTTT.

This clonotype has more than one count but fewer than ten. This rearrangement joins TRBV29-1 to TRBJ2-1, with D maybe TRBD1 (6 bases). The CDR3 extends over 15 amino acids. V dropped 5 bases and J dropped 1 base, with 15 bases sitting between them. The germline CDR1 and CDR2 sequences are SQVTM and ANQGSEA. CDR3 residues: CSVRAGAVSYNEQFF. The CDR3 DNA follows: TGCAGCGTTCGAGCAGGGGCGGTGTCCTACAATGAGCAGTTCTTC.

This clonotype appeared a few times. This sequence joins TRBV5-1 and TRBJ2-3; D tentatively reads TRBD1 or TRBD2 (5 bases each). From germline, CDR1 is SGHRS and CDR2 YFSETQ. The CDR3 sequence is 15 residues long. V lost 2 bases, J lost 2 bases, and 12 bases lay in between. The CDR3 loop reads CASSLTGTNTDTQYF. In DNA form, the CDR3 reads TGCGCCAGCAGCTTAACGGGGACGAACACAGATACGCAGTATTTT.

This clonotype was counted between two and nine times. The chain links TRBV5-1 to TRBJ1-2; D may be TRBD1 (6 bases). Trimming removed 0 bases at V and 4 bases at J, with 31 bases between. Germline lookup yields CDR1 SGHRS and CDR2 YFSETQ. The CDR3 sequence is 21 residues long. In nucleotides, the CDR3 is TGCGCCAGCAGCTTGGACTCTCTTACTGACAGGAGGACCCGAGATTCCTATGGCTACACCTTC. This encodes CASSLDSLTDRRTRDSYGYTF.

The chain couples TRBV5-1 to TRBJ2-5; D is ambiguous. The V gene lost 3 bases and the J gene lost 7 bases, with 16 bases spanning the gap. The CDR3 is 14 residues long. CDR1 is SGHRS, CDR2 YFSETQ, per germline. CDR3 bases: TGCGCCAGCAGCTCCACTATGCCCCCATGGACCCAGTACTTC. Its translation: CASSSTMPPWTQYF.